This T cell receptor (beta chain) was found in a study of beta chain features in type 1 diabetes. Points on this clone: Its antigen is still unknown.

This CDR3 has 15 residues. CDR1 is SGDLS, CDR2 YYNGEE, per germline. With 0 bases clipped from V and 2 bases from J, the junction kept 2 bases outside the gene matches. The authors reverse transcribed all of the isolated RNA, so sequencing captured expressed TCRB transcripts. Only in-frame clones appear in the TCRdb table, and some are missing; sequencing was by immunoSEQ multiplex PCR. In the table there are 50,000 to 65,000 clones, less than 55% of which are singletons. Study-wide points: Type 1 diabetes patients had TCRB CDR3s that were shorter (moderately but significantly so) in all four CD4+ subsets.

The origin of this receptor is a man aged 30-40 years with type 1 diabetes. Specimen: Tregs from blood. V and J are TRBV9 and TRBJ1-1, with TRBD1 matching over 9 bases. The DNA of the CDR3 is TGTGCCAGCAGCGTAGGGGGACAGGGAAACACTGAAGCTTTCTTT. It is translated as CASSVGGQGNTEAFF.